This T cell receptor beta chain emerged from a study of Ad26.COV2.S vaccination and SARS-CoV-2 variants. Study background: Each vaccinee took Ad26.COV2.S intramuscularly, once or twice 56 days apart.

Generated by immunoSEQ multiplex PCR, the TCRdb table keeps only in-frame clones and is missing some. The profile shows about 680,000 clones, around 89% of them singletons. General study results and limits: People given the vaccine had a wider spike-specific TCR breadth than placebo recipients did.

Comment on this clone: Its antigen is currently unknown.

Sample treatment: some 20 received Ad26.COV2.S at low or high dose, single or two shots; about five received placebo; per-sample allocation not given. Samples were taken on day 63 after the first vaccine or placebo injection. Wuhan-strain SARS-CoV-2 spike was expressed by the Ad26 vector that made up the vaccine. This CDR3 is built from 14 residues. Germline values: CDR1 SGHRS, CDR2 YFSETQ. The V gene end was trimmed by 0 bases and the J gene end by 7 bases; junction bases not matched to a gene: 2. V gene TRBV5-1 combines with J gene TRBJ2-2, with 8 bases fitting TRBD1. The receptor's source is a person aged 18-60 years who received the Ad26.COV2.S COVID-19 vaccine or a placebo. The material sequenced was peripheral blood, taken in a trial of Ad26.COV2.S vaccine versus placebo. CDR3 amino acids: CASSLDRGYGELFF. For the CDR3, the DNA is TGCGCCAGCAGCTTGGACAGGGGGTACGGGGAGCTGTTTTTT. The variable domain in full, completed from reference TRBV5-1 and TRBJ2-2, reads KAGVTQTPRYLIKTRGQQVTLSCSPISGHRSVSWYQQTPGQGLQFLFEYFSETQRNKGNFPGRFSGRQFSNSRSEMNVSTLELGDSALYLCASSLDRGYGELFFGEGSRLTVL.